What follows describes a single TCR beta chain. The antigen is undetermined. The junction departs from germline at one end; a sequencing error may be responsible. This sample is part of a study of T cells in Graves' hyperthyroidism and ophthalmopathy. The study, taken as a whole, reports: Ophthalmopathy could be told apart from stable hyperthyroidism with a 13 V-J model.

For the diagnoses, clinical symptoms, serum thyroxine and TRAb, thyroid ultrasound and orbital computed tomography were used. The PBMCs studied were ones that came from about 10 ml fresh peripheral blood. From RNA transcripts, TCR beta CDR3 regions were amplified. The HTBI primer set served for first-round RT-PCR of the TCR CDR3. TCRdb reprocessed the multiplex PCR reads with MiXCR, giving one entry per CDR3 protein. The repertoire holds roughly 200,000 distinct CDR3 sequences, with approximately 20% as singletons. The clonotype originates from a man aged 40-50 years with Graves' hyperthyroidism. Sequencing was carried out using blood.

CDR3 coding DNA: TGCGGTGCTACACAGGTTCAAAAGGAAAAACTGTTTTTT. Encoded protein: CGATQVQKEKLFF. This chain joins TRBV20-1 and TRBJ1-4; TRBD1 might be the D (5 bases). Germline CDR1 is DFQATT and CDR2 is SNEGSKA (reference sequence). This CDR3 comprises 13 residues.